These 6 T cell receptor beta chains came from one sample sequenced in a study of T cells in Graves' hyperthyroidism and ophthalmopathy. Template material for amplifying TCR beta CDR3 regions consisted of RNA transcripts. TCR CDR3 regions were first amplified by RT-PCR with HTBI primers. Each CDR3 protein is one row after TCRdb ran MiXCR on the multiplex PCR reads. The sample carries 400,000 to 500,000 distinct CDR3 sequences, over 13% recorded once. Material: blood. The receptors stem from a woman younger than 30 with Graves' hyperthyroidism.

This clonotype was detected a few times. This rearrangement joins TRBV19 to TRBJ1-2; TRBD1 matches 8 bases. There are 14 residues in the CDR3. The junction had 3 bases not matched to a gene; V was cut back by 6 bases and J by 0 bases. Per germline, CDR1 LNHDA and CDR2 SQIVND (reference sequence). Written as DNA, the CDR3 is TGTGCCAGTAGCTCGGACAGGGCTAACTATGGCTACACCTTC. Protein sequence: CASSSDRANYGYTF.

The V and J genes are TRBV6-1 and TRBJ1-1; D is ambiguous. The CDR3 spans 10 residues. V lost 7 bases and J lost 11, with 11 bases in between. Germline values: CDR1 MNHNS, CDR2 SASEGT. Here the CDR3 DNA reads TGTGCCAGCAAGAATAGGGTCGCTTTCTTT. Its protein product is CASKNRVAFF.

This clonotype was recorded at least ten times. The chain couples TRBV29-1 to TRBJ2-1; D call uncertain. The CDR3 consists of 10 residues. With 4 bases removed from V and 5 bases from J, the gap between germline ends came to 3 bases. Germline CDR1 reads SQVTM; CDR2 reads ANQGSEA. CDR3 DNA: TGCAGCGTTGGGGACAATGAGCAGTTCTTC. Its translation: CSVGDNEQFF.

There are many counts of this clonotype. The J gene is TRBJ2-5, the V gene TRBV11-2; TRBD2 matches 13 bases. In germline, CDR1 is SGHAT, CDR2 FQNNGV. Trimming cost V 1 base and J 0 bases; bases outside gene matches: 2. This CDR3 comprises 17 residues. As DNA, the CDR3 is TGTGCCAGCAGCTTAGGGACTAGCGGGGGAAACCAAGAGACCCAGTACTTC. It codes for CASSLGTSGGNQETQYF. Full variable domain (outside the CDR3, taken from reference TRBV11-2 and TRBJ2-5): EAGVAQSPRYKIIEKRQSVAFWCNPISGHATLYWYQQILGQGPKLLIQFQNNGVVDDSQLPKDRFSAERLKGVDSTLKIQPAKLEDSAVYLCASSLGTSGGNQETQYFGPGTRLLVL.

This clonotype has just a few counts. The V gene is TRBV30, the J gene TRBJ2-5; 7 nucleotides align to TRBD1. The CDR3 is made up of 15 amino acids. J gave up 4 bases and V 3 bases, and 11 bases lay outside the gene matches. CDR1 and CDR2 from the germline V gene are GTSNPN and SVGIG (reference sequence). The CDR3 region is CAWRGEGALGETQYF. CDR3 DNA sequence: TGTGCCTGGAGAGGTGAGGGGGCCCTGGGAGAGACCCAGTACTTC.

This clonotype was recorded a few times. In nucleotides, the CDR3 is TGTGCCTGGAGTGTAGGTCCCTCTGGAAACACCATATATTTT. Its protein product is CAWSVGPSGNTIYF. The V gene is TRBV30, the J gene TRBJ1-3; D not certain. Between the trimmed V and J ends, which lost 0 bases and 0 bases, there was a span of 6 bases. In germline, CDR1 is GTSNPN, CDR2 SVGIG (reference sequence). The CDR3 has 14 amino acids. The variable domain in full, completed from reference TRBV30 and TRBJ1-3, reads SQTIHQWPATLVQPVGSPLSLECTVEGTSNPNLYWYRQAAGRGLQLLFYSVGIGQISSEVPQNLSASRPQDRQFILSSKKLLLSDSGFYLCAWSVGPSGNTIYFGEGSWLTVV.